This TCR beta chain comes out of a study of cytomegalovirus exposure and HLA in healthy donors. The V gene lost 4 bases and the J gene lost 7 bases, with 7 bases spanning the gap. Germline CDR1 MDHEN, CDR2 SYDVKM. This CDR3 contains 12 residues. Repertoires were generated with immunoSEQ multiplex PCR, while TCRdb's copy carries only in-frame clones and drops some. The sample lists about 98,000 clones, more than 75% occurring once. Study-wide results and caveats: Through in vitro validation, a few CMV-associated chains were shown to be specific for CMV antigens.

Comment on this clone: What it binds is not known.

This sequence originates from a man between 18 and 29 years old in good health and CMV-seropositive. V and J are TRBV28 and TRBJ1-4; D is undetermined. Material: PBMCs. The CDR3 DNA follows: TGTGCCAGCAGTTCGGCAGGTGAAAAACTGTTTTTT. Protein sequence: CASSSAGEKLFF.